This record concerns one TCR beta chain sequence. Its antigen remains unidentified. A read error may produce the germline difference seen at one junction end. The data belong to a study of response to subunit inactivated influenza vaccine (dated by TCRdb to 2016 to 2018). Broadly, across the study: To follow how T cells responded to a trivalent subunit inactivated influenza vaccine, the researchers relied on deep quantitative profiling of the T cell receptor repertoire. What the study reported, not specific to this receptor: It was suggested by the authors that each seasonal influenza vaccination may recruit only a limited number of new T cells.

Libraries were made using RT-PCR. Sequenced using an Illumina HiSeq 2500. TCRdb reanalyzed the raw reads on its own, using fastp at Q25 for trimming and MiXCR for clone calling, and kept in-frame beta chains. Here each entry gathers all rows of one CDR3 protein and keeps the most common genes and DNA. The sample has about 610,000 distinct CDR3 sequences on record, 14% of them singletons. Together, the top ten hold 11% of the sample. There are 13 amino acids in the CDR3, from cysteine to phenylalanine inclusive. Left in the record is the CDR3 DNA by itself, 39 bases read in frame from the first base. From a lookup of the germline V gene (reference sequence), CDR1 and CDR2 are LNHDA and SQIVND.

This chain is built from TRBV19 and TRBJ1-1; no D segment can be confidently identified. This TCR came from a man between 50 and 59 years old who received an inactivated influenza vaccine. Donor details come from another sample of the same person, matched by shared clones. The sequences come from PBMCs from blood, collected 11 to 12 days after vaccination. The DNA is as follows: TGTGCCAGTAGTATAGCTGGGAACGCTGAAGCTTTCTTT. It translates to CASSIAGNAEAFF.